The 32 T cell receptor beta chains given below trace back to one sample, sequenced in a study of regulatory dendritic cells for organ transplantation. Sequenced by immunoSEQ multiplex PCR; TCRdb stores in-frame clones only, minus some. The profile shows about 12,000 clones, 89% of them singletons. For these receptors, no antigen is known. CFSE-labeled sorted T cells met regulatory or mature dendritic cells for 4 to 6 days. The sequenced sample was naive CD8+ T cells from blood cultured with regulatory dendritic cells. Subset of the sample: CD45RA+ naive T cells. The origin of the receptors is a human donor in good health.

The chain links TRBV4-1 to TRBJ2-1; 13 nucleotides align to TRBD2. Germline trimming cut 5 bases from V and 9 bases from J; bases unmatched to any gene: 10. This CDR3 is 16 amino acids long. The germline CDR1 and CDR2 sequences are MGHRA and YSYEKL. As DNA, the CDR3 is TGCGCCAGCAGCTTCTGGACTAGCGGGGGTGGAGGTGAGCAGTTCTTC. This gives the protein CASSFWTSGGGGEQFF.

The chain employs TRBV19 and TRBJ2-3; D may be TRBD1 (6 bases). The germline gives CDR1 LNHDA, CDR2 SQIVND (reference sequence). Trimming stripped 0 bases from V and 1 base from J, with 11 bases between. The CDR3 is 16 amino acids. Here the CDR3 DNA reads TGTGCCAGTAGTATAGACCCAGGGGACGGCACAGATACGCAGTATTTT. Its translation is CASSIDPGDGTDTQYF.

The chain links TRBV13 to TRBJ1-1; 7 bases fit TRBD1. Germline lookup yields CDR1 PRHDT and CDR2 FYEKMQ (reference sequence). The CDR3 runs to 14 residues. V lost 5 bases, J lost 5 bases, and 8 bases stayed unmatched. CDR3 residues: CASSPGDSRTEAFF. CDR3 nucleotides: TGTGCCAGCAGCCCGGGGGACAGTCGAACTGAAGCTTTCTTT. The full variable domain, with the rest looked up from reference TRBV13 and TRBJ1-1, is AAGVIQSPRHLIKEKRETATLKCYPIPRHDTVYWYQQGPGQDPQFLISFYEKMQSDKGSIPDRFSAQQFSDYHSELNMSSLELGDSALYFCASSPGDSRTEAFFGQGTRLTVV.

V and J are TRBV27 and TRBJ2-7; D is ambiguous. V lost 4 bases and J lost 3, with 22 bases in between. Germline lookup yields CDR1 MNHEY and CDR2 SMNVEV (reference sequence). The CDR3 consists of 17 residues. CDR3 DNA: TGTGCCAGCAGTTCTGATGCAGGCGTTTTGCCCAGCTACGAGCAGTACTTC. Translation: CASSSDAGVLPSYEQYF.

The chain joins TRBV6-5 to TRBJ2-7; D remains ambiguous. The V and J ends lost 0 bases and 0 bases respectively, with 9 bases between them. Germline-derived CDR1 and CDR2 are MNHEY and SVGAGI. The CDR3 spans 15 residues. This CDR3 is CASSYSAESSYEQYF. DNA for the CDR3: TGTGCCAGCAGTTACTCGGCGGAAAGCTCCTACGAGCAGTACTTC.

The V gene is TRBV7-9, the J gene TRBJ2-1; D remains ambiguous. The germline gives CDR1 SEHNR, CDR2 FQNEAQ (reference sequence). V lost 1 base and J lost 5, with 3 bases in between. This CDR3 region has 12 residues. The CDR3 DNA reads TGTGCCAGCAGCTTAGGGCACAATGAGCAGTTCTTC. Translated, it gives CASSLGHNEQFF.

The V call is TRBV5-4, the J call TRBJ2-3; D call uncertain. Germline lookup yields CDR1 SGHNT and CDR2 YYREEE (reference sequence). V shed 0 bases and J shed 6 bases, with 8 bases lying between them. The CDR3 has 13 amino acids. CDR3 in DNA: TGTGCCAGCAGCTTGGCTGGGCCCGATACGCAGTATTTT. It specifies CASSLAGPDTQYF.

The DNA of the CDR3 is TGCGCCAGCAGCCACATGGGGCAGGGAACGGATGGCTACACCTTC. This gives the protein CASSHMGQGTDGYTF. This chain uses TRBV4-3 with TRBJ1-2; D is possibly TRBD1 (5 bases). The CDR3 is 15 residues long. Trimming left V 3 bases short and J 6 bases short, with 17 bases between. Looked up from germline, CDR1 is LGHNA and CDR2 is YSLEER.

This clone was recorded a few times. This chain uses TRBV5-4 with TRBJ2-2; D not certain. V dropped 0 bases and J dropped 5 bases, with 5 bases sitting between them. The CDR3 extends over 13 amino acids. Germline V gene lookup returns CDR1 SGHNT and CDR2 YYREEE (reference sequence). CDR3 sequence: CASSLGGTGELFF. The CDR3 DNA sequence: TGTGCCAGCAGCTTGGGGGGAACCGGGGAGCTGTTTTTT.

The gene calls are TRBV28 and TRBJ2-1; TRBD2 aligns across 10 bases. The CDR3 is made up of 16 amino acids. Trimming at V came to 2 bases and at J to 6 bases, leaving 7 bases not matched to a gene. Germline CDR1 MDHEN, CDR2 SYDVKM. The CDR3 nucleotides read TGTGCCAGCAGTTTACCGCGGACTAGCGGAAGCAATGAGCAGTTCTTC. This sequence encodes CASSLPRTSGSNEQFF.

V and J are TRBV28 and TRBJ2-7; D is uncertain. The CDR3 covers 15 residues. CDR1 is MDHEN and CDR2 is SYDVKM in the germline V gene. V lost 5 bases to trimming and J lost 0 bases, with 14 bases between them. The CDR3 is CASSLPGPSSYEQYF. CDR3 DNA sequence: TGTGCCAGCAGTCTCCCCGGCCCTAGCTCCTACGAGCAGTACTTC.

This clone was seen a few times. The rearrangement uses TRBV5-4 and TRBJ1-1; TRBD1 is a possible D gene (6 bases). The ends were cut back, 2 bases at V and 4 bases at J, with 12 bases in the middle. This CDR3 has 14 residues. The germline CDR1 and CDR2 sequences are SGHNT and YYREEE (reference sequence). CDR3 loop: CASSFRGGGTEAFF. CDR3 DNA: TGTGCCAGCAGCTTCAGGGGAGGTGGCACTGAAGCTTTCTTT.

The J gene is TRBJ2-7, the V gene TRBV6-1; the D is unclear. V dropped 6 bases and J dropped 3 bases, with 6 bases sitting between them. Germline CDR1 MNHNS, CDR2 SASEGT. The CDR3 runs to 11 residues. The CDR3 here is CASRAIYEQYF. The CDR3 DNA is TGTGCCAGCAGGGCCATCTACGAGCAGTACTTC.

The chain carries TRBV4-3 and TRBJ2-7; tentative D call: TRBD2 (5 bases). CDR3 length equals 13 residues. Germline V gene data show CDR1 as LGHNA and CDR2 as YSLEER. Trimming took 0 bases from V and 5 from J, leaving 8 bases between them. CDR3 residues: CASSQDSGDEQYF. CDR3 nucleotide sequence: TGCGCCAGCAGCCAAGACTCCGGGGACGAGCAGTACTTC.

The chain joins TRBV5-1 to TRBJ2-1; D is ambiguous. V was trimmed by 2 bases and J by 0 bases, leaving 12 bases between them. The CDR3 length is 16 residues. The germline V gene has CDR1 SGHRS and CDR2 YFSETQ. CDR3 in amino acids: CASSFIRAISYNEQFF. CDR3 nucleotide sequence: TGCGCCAGCAGCTTTATTCGGGCTATCTCCTACAATGAGCAGTTCTTC.

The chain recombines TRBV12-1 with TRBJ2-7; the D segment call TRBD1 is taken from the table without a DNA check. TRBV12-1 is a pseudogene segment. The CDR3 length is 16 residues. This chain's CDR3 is CASSSTDRAVVYEQYF. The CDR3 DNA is TGTGCCAGCAGCTCGACGGACAGGGCCGTGGTCTACGAGCAGTACTTC.

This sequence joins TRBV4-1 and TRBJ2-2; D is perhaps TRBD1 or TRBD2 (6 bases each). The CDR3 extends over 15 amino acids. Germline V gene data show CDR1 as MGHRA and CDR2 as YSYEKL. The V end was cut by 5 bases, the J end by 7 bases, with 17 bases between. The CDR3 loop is CASSGRTAGGGELFF. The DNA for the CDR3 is TGCGCCAGCAGCGGGCGGACAGCGGGCGGCGGGGAGCTGTTTTTT.

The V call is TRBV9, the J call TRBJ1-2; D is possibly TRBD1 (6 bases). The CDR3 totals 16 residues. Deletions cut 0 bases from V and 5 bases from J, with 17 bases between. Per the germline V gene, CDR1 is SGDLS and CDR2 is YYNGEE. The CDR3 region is CASSVAQGFLGYGYTF. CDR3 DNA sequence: TGTGCCAGCAGCGTAGCCCAGGGGTTTCTTGGGTATGGCTACACCTTC.

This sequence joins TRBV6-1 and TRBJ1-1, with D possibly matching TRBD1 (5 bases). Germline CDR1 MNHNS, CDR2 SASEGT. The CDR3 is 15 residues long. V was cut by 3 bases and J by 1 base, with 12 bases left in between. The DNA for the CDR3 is TGTGCCAGCAGTGAGGCGGGGCTACGGAACACTGAAGCTTTCTTT. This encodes CASSEAGLRNTEAFF.

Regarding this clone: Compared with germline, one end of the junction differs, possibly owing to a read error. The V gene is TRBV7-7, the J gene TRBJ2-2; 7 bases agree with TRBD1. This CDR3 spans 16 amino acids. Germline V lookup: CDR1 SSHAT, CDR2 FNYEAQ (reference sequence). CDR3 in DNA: TGTGCTAGCAGCCTGAGGGACAGCCTAAACACCGGGGAGCTGTTTTTT. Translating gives CASSLRDSLNTGELFF.

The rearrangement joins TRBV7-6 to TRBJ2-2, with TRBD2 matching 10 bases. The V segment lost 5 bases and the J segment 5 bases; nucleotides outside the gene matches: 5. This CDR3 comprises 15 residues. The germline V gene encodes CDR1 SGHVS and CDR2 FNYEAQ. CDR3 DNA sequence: TGTGCCAGCAGCCTAGGGACTAGCGATACCGGGGAGCTGTTTTTT. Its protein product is CASSLGTSDTGELFF.

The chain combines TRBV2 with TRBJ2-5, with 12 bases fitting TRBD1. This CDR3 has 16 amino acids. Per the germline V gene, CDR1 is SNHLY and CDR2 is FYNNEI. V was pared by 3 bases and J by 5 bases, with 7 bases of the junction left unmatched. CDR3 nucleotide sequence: TGTGCCAGCAGTGACCGGGACAGGGGGCTAGGGGAGACCCAGTACTTC. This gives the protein CASSDRDRGLGETQYF.

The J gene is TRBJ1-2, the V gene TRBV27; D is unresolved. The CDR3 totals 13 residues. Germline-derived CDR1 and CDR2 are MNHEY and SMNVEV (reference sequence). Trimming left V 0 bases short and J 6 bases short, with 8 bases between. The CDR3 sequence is CASSLSTRHGYTF. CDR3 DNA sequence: TGTGCCAGCAGTTTATCGACCCGTCATGGCTACACCTTC.

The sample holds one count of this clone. DNA of the CDR3: TGTGCCAGCAGTTACCCAGCTAGCGGCAAAATCAATGAGCAGTTCTTC. Protein: CASSYPASGKINEQFF. The rearrangement links TRBV6-5 to TRBJ2-1; TRBD2 matches at 7 bases. The ends lost 2 bases at V and 6 bases at J; junction bases unmatched: 10. CDR3 length: 16 residues. CDR1 is MNHEY, CDR2 SVGAGI, per germline.

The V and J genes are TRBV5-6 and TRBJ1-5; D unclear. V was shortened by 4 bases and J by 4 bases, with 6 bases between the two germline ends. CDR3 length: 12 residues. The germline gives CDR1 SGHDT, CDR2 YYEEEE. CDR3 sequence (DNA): TGTGCCAGCAGCGAACTGAATCAGCCCCAGCATTTT. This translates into CASSELNQPQHF.

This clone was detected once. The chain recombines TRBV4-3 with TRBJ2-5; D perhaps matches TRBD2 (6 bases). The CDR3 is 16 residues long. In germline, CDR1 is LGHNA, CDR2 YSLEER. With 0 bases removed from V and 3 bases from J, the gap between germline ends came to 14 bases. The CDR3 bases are TGCGCCAGCAGCCAAGATTTTGCGGGGTTTGAAGAGACCCAGTACTTC. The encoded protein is CASSQDFAGFEETQYF.

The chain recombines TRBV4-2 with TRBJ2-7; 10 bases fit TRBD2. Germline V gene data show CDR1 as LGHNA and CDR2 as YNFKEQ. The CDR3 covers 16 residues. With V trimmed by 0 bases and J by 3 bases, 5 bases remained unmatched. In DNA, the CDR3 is TGTGCCAGCAGCCAAGAGTATCTAGCGGGGGTCTACGAGCAGTACTTC. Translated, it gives CASSQEYLAGVYEQYF.

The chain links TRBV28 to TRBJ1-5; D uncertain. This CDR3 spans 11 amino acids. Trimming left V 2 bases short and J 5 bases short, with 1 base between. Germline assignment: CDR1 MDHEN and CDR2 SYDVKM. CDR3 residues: CASSLDQPQHF. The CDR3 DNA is TGTGCCAGCAGTTTAGATCAGCCCCAGCATTTT.

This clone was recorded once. CDR3 sequence (DNA): TGTGCCAGCTCTCCCCGACAGGGGGCGGAAGAGACCCAGTACTTC. This translates into CASSPRQGAEETQYF. The rearrangement links TRBV18 to TRBJ2-5; TRBD1 agrees at 10 bases. With 6 bases clipped from V and 3 bases from J, the junction kept 7 bases outside the gene matches. This CDR3 is built from 15 residues. Germline V gene sequence: CDR1 KGHSH, CDR2 LQKENI.

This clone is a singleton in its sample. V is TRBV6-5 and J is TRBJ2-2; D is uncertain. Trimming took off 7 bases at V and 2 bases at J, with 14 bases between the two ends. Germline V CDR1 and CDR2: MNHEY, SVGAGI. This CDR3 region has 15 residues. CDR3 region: CASTIRPPNTGELFF. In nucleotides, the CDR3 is TGTGCCAGCACCATACGGCCCCCCAACACCGGGGAGCTGTTTTTT.

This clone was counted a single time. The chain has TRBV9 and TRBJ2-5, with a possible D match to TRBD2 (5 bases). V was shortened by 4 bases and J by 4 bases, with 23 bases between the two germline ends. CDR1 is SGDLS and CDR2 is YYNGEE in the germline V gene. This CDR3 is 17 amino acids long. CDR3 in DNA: TGTGCCAGCAGCCCATATGTAGTCCGCCGAGAGGGAGAGACCCAGTACTTC. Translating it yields CASSPYVVRREGETQYF.

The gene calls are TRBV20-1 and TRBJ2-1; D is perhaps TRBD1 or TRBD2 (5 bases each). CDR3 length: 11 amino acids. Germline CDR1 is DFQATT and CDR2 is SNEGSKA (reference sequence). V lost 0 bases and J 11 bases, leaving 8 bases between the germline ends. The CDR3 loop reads CSARDKGQQFF. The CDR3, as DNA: TGCAGTGCTAGAGATAAGGGACAGCAGTTCTTC.